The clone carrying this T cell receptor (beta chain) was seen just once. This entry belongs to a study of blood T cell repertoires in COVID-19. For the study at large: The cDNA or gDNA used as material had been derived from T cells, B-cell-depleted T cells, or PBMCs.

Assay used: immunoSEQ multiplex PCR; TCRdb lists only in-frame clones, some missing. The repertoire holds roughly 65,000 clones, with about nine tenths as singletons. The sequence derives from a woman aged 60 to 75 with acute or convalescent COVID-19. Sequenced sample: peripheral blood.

CDR3 sequence reads: CASSPSGGAVTDTQYF. CDR3 sequence (DNA): TGTGCCAGCAGTCCTAGCGGGGGGGCCGTAACAGATACGCAGTATTTT. The rearrangement links TRBV6-6 to TRBJ2-3, with 12 nucleotides matching TRBD2. Germline CDR1 is MNHNY and CDR2 is SVGAGI (reference sequence). Losses at the gene ends were 5 bases for V and 3 bases for J; bases not matched to a gene: 6. The CDR3 is 16 residues long.